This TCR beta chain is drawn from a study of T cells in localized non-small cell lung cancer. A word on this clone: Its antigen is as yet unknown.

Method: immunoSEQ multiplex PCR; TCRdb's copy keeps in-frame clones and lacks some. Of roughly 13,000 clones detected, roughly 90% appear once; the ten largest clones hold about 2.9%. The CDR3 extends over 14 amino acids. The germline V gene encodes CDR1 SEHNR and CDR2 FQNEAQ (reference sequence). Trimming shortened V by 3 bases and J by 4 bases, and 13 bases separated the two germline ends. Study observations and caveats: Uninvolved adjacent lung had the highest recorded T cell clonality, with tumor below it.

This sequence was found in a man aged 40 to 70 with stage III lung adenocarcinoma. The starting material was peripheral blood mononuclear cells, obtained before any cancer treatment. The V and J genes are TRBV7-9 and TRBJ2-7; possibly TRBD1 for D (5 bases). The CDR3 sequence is CASSFGAAPYEQYF. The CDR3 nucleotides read TGTGCCAGCAGCTTTGGGGCTGCTCCTTACGAGCAGTACTTC.